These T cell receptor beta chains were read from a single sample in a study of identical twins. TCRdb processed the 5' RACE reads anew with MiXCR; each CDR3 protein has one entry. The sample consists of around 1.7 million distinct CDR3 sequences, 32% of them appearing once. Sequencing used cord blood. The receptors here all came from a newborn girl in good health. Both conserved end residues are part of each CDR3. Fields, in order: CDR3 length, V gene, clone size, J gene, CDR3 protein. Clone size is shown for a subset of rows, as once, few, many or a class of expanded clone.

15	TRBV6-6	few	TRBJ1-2	CASSYSRAGNYGYTF
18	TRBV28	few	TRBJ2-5	CASSFRYGGGNQRETQYF
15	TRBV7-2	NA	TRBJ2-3	CASSLAGLFTDTQYF
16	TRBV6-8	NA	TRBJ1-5	CASNKQGREGDQPQHF
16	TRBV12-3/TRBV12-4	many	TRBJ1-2	CASRDMGQPINYGYTF
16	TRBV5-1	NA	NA	CASSSGTGGSYNEQYF
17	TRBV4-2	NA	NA	CASSQDPQDRGRYEQYF
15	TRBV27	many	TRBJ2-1	CASSPLAGGPNEQFF
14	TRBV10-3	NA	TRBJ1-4	CAISDRGADEKLFF
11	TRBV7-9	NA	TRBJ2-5	CAISSAETQYF
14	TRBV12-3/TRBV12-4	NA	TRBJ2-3	CASSLVGIGDTQYF
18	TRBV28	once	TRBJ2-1	CASSWGLAGGASSYEQFF
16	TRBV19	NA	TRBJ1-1	CACSKFPQGLNTEAFF
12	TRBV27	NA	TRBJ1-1	CASKGIYTEAFF
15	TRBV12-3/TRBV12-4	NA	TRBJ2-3	CASSFPRKGTDTQYF
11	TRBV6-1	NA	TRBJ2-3	CASSERLWQYF
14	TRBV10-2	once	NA	CASRGGGVYNEQYF
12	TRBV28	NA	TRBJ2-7	CASHRGPYEQYF
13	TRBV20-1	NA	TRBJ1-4	CSASSQVNEKLFF
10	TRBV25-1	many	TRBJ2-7	CASSEVKQYF
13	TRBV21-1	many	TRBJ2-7	CASTRTSGYEQYF
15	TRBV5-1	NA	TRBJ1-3	CASSLGRGIGNTIYF
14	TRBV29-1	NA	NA	CSAAGQYSPYIQYF
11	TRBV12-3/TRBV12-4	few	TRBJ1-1	CASTQRGEAFF
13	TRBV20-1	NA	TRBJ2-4	CSAREGQKNIQYF
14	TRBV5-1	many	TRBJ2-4	CASSLGQGVNIQYF
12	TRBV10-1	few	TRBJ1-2	CASTADGLIFTF
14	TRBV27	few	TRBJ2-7	CASSFPGRPYEQYF
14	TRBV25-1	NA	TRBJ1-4	CASSEFGDNEKLFF
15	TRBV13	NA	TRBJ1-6	CASSLGDRVNSPPHF
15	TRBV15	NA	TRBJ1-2	CATSRDPGQGYGYTF
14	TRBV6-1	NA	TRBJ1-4	CASTEGTFNEKLFF
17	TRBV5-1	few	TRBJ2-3	CASSSLQPTSSTDTQYF
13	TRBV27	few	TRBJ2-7	CASSLSPGDEQYF
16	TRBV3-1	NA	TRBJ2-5	CASSPRVDRFQETQYF
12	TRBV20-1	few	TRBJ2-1	CSARTLSNEQFF
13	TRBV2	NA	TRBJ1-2	CASSGRQGDGYTF
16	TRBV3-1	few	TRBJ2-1	CASSQALLAGANEQFF
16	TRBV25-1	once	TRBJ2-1	CASSDNLRGPYNEQFF
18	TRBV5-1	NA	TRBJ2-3	CASSSLAGARASTDTQYF
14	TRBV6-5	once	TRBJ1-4	CASSYLGAGEKLFF
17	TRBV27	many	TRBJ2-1	CASSSPGAHGDYNEQFF
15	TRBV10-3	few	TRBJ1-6	CAISGEGAANSPLHF